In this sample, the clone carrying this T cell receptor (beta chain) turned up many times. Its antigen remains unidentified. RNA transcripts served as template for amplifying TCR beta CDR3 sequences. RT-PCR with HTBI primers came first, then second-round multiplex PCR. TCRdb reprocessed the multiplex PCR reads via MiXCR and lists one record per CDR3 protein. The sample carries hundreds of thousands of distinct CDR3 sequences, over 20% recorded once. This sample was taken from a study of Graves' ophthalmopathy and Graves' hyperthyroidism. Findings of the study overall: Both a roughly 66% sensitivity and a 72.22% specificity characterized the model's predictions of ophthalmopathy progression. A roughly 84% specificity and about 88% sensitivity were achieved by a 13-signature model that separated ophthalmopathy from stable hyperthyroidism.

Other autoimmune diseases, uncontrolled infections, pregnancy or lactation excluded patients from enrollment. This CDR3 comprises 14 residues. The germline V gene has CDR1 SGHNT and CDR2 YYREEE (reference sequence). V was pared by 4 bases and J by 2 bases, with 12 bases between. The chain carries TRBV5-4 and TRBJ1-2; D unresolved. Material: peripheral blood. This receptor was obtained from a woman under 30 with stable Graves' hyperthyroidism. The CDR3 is CASSPDRSNYGYTF. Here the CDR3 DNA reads TGTGCCAGCAGCCCCGATCGTTCGAACTATGGCTACACCTTC.